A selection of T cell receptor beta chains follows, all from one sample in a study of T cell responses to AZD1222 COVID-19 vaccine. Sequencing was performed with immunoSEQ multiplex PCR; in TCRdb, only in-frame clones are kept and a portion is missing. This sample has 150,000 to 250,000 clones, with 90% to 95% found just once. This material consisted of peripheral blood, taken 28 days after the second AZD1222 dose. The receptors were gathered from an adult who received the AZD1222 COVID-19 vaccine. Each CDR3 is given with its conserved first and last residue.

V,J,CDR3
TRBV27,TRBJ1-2,CASSYTATNYGYTF
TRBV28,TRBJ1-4,CASSRDQGLNEKLFF
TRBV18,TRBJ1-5,CASSPDRASSSYSNQPQHF
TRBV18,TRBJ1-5,CASSWTENQPQHF
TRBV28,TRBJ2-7,CASSFTNSYEQYF
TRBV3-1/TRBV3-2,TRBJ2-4,CASSPTGEVKNIQYF
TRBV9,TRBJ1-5,CASSIGTENQPQHF
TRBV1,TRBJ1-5,CTSSQNQAGSNQPQHF
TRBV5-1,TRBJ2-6,CASSFGGLASGANVLTF
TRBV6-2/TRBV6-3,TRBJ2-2,CASSYSHQTGELFF